These 2 T cell receptor beta chains originate from one sample sequenced in a study of spatial heterogeneity in lung cancer. One entry per CDR3 protein, called by TCRdb with MiXCR from the 5' RACE reads. The data show roughly 70,000 distinct CDR3 sequences, roughly 15% seen once. The time point here: sample taken at primary tumor resection. Unsorted whole RNA from tumor, nontumor lung or frozen PBMC underwent sequencing. Sequenced here: PBMCs, sampled at surgery. The receptors were sampled from a male donor with early-stage non-small cell lung cancer.

This clonotype has at least ten counts. The rearrangement joins TRBV29-1 to TRBJ2-6, with D perhaps matching TRBD1 (6 bases). Germline CDR1 and CDR2: SQVTM and ANQGSEA. The CDR3 contains 15 residues. The V end lost 5 bases, the J end lost 1 base, and 12 bases lay between the germline ends. Written as DNA, the CDR3 is TGCAGCGTTAACAGGGTCGGATCTGGGGCCAACGTCCTGACTTTC. Its translation is CSVNRVGSGANVLTF.

A few counts support this clonotype. J is TRBJ1-2 and V is TRBV5-1; D is unresolved. Trimming shortened V by 0 bases and J by 3 bases, and 9 bases separated the two germline ends. The CDR3 loop spans 14 amino acids. Germline CDR1 reads SGHRS; CDR2 reads YFSETQ. The CDR3 DNA reads TGCGCCAGCAGCTTGGGGGTTTCAGACTATGGCTACACCTTC. Its translation is CASSLGVSDYGYTF. The variable domain in full, completed from reference TRBV5-1 and TRBJ1-2, reads KAGVTQTPRYLIKTRGQQVTLSCSPISGHRSVSWYQQTPGQGLQFLFEYFSETQRNKGNFPGRFSGRQFSNSRSEMNVSTLELGDSALYLCASSLGVSDYGYTFGSGTRLTVV.